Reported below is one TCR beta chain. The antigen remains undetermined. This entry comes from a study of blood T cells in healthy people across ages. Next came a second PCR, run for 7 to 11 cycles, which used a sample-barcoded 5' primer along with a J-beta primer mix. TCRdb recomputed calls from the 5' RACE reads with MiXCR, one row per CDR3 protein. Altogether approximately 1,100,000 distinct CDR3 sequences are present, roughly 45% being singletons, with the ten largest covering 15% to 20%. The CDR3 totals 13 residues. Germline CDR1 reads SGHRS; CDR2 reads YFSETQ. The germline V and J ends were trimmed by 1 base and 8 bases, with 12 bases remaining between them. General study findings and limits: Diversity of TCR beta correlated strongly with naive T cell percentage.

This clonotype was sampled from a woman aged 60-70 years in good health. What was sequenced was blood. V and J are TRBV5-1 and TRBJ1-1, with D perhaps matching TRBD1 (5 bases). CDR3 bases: TGCGCCAGCAGCTTGACGGGGACCGAGGAAGCTTTCTTT. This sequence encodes CASSLTGTEEAFF.